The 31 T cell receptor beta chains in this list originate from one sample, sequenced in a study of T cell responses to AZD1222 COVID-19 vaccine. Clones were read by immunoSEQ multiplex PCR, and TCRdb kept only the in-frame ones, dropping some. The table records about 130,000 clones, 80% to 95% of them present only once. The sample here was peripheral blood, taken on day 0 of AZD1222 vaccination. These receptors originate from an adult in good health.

The CDR3: CASTPPGRMGGEQFF. In nucleotides, the CDR3 is TGTGCCAGCACCCCGCCGGGCCGAATGGGGGGTGAGCAGTTCTTC. The V call is TRBV9, the J call TRBJ2-1, with a weak D call TRBD2 (6 bases). The germline V gene encodes CDR1 SGDLS and CDR2 YYNGEE. V dropped 6 bases and J dropped 9 bases, with 22 bases sitting between them. The CDR3 runs to 15 residues.

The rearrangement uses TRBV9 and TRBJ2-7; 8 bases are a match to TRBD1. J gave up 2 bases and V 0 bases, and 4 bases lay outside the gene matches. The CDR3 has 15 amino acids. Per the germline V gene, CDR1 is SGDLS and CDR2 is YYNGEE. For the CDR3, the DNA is TGTGCCAGCAGCGTAGCCCCGGGACAGGCCTACGAGCAGTACTTC. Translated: CASSVAPGQAYEQYF. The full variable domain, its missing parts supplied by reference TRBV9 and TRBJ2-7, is DSGVTQTPKHLITATGQRVTLRCSPRSGDLSVYWYQQSLDQGLQFLIQYYNGEERAKGNILERFSAQQFPDLHSELNLSSLELGDSALYFCASSVAPGQAYEQYFGPGTRLTVT.

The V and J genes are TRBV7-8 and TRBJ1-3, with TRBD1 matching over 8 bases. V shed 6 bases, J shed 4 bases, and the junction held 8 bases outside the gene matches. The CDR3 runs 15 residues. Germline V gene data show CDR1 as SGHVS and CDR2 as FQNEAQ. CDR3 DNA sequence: TGTGCCAGCAGTTCTGGACAGGGTCGCGGAAACACCATATATTTT. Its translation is CASSSGQGRGNTIYF.

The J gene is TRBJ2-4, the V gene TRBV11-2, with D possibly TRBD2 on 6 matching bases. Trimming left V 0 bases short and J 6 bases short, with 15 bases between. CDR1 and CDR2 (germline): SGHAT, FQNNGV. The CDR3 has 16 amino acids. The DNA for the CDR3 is TGTGCCAGCAGCTTAGATTCGTTGGGAGGTGTAAACATTCAGTACTTC. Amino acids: CASSLDSLGGVNIQYF. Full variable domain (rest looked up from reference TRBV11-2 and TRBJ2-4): EAGVAQSPRYKIIEKRQSVAFWCNPISGHATLYWYQQILGQGPKLLIQFQNNGVVDDSQLPKDRFSAERLKGVDSTLKIQPAKLEDSAVYLCASSLDSLGGVNIQYFGAGTRLSVL.

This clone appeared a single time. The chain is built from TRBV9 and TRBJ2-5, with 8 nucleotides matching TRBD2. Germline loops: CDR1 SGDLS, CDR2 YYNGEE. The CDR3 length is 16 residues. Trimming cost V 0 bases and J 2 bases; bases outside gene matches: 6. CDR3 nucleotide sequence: TGTGCCAGCAGCGTAGGAAGCGGGAGCTTACAAGAGACCCAGTACTTC. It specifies CASSVGSGSLQETQYF.

CDR3 sequence (DNA): TGCGCCAGCAGCCAAAGGGGCCCGCGGTTCTCACCCCTCCACTTT. Its protein is CASSQRGPRFSPLHF. The chain couples TRBV4-1 to TRBJ1-6, with D perhaps TRBD1 (5 bases). CDR3 size: 15 residues. Trimming left V 2 bases short and J 10 bases short, with 15 bases between. CDR1 and CDR2 (germline): MGHRA, YSYEKL.

Here the CDR3 reads CSGGSNEKLFF. CDR3 DNA: TGCAGTGGGGGGTCCAATGAAAAACTGTTTTTT. This chain uses TRBV20-1 with TRBJ1-4, with TRBD1 as a possible D gene (5 bases). Trimming stripped 7 bases from V and 5 bases from J, with 8 bases between. This CDR3 region has 11 residues. The germline V gene encodes CDR1 DFQATT and CDR2 SNEGSKA (reference sequence).

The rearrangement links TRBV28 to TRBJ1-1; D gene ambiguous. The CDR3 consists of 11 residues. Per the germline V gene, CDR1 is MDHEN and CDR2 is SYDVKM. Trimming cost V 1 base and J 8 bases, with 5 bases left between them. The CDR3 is CASSLFAEAFF. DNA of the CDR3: TGTGCCAGCAGTTTATTTGCAGAAGCTTTCTTT.

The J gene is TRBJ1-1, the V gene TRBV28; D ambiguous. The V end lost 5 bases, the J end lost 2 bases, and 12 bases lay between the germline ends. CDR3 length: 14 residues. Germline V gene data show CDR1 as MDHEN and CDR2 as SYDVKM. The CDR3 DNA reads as TGTGCCAGCAGTGCTGAAAGGCTAAACACTGAAGCTTTCTTT. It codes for CASSAERLNTEAFF.

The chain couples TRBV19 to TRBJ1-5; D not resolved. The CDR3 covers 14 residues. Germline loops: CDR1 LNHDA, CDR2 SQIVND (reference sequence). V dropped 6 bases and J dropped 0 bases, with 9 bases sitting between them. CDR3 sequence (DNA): TGTGCCAGTAGAAGACCTTATAGCAATCAGCCCCAGCATTTT. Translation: CASRRPYSNQPQHF.

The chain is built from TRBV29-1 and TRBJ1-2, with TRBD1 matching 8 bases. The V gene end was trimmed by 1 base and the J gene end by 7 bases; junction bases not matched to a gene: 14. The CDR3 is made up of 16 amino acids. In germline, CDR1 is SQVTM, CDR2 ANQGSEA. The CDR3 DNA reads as TGCAGCGTTGAAGGGGGTCAGGGGGCGCTTTCTGGTGGCTACACCTTC. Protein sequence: CSVEGGQGALSGGYTF.

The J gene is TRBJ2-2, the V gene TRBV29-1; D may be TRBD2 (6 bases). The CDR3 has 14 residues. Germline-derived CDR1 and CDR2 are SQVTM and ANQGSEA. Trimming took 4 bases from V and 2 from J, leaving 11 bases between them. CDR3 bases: TGCAGCGTTGTTCCGGGGGTCAACACCGGGGAGCTGTTTTTT. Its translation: CSVVPGVNTGELFF.

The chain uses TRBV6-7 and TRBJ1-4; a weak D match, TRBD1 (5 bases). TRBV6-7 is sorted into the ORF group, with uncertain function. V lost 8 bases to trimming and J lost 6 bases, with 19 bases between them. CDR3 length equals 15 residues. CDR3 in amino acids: CASGSLDSCHEKLFF. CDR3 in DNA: TGTGCCAGCGGATCCCTCGACAGTTGTCATGAAAAACTGTTTTTT.

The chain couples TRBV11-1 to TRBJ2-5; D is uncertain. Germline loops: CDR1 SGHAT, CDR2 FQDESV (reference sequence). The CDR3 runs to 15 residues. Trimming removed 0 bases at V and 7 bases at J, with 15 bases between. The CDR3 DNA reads TGTGCCAGCAGCTTAGCGGTTGCAGGCGAACGGACCCAGTACTTC. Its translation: CASSLAVAGERTQYF. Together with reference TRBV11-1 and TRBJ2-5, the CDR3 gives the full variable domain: EAEVAQSPRYKITEKSQAVAFWCDPISGHATLYWYRQILGQGPELLVQFQDESVVDDSQLPKDRFSAERLKGVDSTLKIQPAELGDSAMYLCASSLAVAGERTQYFGPGTRLLVL.

The CDR3 nucleotides are TGTGCCAGCAGCCGAAGCAGGGGGACTGGAAACACCATATATTTT. Translated, it gives CASSRSRGTGNTIYF. This chain uses TRBV4-2 with TRBJ1-3; 7 positions match TRBD1. V lost 4 bases, J lost 2 bases, and 5 bases stayed unmatched. Germline CDR1 reads LGHNA; CDR2 reads YNFKEQ. The CDR3 is 15 amino acids.

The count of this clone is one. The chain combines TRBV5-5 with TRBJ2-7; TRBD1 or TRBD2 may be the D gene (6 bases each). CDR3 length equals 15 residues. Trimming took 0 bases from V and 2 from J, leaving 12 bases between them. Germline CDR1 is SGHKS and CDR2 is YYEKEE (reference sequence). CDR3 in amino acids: CASSLGQGRTYEQYF. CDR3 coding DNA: TGTGCCAGCAGCTTGGGGCAGGGGAGGACCTACGAGCAGTACTTC.

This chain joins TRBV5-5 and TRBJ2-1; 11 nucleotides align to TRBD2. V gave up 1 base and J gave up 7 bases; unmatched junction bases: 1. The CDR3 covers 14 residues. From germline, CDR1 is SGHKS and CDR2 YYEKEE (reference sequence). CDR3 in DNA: TGTGCCAGCAGCTTGCCTAGCGGGAGGAATGAGCAGTTCTTC. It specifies CASSLPSGRNEQFF.

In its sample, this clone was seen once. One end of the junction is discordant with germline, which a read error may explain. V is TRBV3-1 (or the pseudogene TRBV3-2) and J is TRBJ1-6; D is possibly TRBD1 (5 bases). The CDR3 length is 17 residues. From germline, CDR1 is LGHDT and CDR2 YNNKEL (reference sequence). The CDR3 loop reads CVSSLGFRPRGNSPLHF. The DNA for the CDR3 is TGTGTCAGCAGCCTAGGGTTTAGGCCACGGGGGAATTCACCCCTCCACTTT.

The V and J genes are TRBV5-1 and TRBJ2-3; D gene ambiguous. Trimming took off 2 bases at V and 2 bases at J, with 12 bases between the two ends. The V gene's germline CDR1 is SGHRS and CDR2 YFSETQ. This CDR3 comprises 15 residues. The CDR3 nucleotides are TGCGCCAGCAGCTTCCGGAATACCTACACAGATACGCAGTATTTT. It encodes CASSFRNTYTDTQYF.

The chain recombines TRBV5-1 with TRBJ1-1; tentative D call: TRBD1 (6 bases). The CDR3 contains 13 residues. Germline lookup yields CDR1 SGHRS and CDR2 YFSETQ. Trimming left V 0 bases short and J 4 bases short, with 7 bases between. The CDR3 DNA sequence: TGCGCCAGCAGCTTGGAGGGGGGCACTGAAGCTTTCTTT. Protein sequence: CASSLEGGTEAFF. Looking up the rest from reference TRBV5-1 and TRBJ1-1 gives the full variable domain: KAGVTQTPRYLIKTRGQQVTLSCSPISGHRSVSWYQQTPGQGLQFLFEYFSETQRNKGNFPGRFSGRQFSNSRSEMNVSTLELGDSALYLCASSLEGGTEAFFGQGTRLTVV.

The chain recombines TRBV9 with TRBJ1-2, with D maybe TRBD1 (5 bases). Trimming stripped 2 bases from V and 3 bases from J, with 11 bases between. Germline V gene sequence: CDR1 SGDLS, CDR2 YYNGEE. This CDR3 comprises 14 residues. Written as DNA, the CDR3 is TGTGCCAGCAGCGTTTCGACAGAGGACTATGGCTACACCTTC. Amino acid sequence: CASSVSTEDYGYTF.

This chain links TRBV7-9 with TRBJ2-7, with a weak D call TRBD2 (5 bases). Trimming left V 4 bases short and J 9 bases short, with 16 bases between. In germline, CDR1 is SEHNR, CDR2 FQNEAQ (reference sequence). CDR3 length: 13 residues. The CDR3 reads CASSSGLKLGQYF. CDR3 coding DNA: TGTGCCAGCAGCTCTGGACTGAAACTGGGGCAGTACTTC.

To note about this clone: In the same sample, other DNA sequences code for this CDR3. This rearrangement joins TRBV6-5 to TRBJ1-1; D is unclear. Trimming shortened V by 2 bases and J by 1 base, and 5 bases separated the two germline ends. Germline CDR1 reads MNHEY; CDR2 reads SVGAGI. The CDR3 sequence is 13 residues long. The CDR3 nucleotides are TGTGCCAGCAGTTACCGCCCGAACACTGAAGCTTTCTTT. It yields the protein CASSYRPNTEAFF.

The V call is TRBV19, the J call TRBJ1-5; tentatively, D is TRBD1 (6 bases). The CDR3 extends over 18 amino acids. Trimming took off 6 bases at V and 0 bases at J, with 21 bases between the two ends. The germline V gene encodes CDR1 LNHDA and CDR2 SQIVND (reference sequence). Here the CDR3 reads CASRPPGHADYSNQPQHF. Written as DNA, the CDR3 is TGTGCCAGTAGACCACCGGGACACGCAGATTATAGCAATCAGCCCCAGCATTTT.

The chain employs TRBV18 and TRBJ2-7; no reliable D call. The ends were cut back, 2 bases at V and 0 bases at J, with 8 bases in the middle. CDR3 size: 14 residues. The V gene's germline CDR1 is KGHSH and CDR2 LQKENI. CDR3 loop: CASSPGEGSYEQYF. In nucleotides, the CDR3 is TGTGCCAGCTCACCAGGGGAAGGCTCCTACGAGCAGTACTTC.

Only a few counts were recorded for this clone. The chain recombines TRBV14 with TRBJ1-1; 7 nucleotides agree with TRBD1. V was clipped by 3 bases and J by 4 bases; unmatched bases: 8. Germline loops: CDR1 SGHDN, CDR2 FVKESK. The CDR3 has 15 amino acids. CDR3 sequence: CASSHTKGALTEAFF. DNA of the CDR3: TGTGCCAGCAGCCACACCAAGGGGGCACTCACTGAAGCTTTCTTT.

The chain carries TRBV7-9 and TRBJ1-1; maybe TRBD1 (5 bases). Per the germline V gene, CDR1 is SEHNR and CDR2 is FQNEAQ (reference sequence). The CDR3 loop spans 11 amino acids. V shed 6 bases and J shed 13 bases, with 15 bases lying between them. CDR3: CASSFGARDFF. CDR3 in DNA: TGTGCCAGCAGTTTTGGGGCCCGGGATTTCTTT. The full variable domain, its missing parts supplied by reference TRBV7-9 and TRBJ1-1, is DTGVSQNPRHKITKRGQNVTFRCDPISEHNRLYWYRQTLGQGPEFLTYFQNEAQLEKSRLLSDRFSAERPKGSFSTLEIQRTEQGDSAMYLCASSFGARDFFGQGTRLTVV.

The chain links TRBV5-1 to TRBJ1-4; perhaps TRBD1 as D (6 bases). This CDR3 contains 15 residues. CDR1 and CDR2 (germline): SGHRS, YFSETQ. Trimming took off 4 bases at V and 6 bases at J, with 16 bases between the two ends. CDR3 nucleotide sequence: TGCGCCAGCAGCGCGGAGAGGGGGAGGGATGAAAAACTGTTTTTT. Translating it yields CASSAERGRDEKLFF.

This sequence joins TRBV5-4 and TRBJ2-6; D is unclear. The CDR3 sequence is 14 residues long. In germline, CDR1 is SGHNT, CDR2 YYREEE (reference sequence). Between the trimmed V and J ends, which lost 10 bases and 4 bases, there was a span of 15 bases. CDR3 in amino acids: CAGRALWGANVLTF. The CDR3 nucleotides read TGTGCCGGCCGGGCCCTTTGGGGGGCCAACGTCCTGACTTTC.

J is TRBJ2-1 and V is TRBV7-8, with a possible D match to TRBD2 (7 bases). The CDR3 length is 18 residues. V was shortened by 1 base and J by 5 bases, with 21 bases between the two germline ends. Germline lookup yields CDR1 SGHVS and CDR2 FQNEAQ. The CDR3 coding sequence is TGTGCCAGCAGCTTAGGAGGGGGGGCACGCGGGCGCGACAATGAGCAGTTCTTC. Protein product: CASSLGGGARGRDNEQFF.

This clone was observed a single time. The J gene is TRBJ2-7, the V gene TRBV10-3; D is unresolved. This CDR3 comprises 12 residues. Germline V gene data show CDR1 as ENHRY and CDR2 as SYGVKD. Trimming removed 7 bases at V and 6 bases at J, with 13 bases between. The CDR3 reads CAIKSGIGEQYF. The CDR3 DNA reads TGTGCCATCAAATCTGGGATCGGCGAGCAGTACTTC.